This T cell receptor beta chain was found in a study of shared clonotypes between healthy human individuals. Study-wide context: With ages of 18 to 49, the donors were a couple of women and a few men.

Study outcomes and limitations: Several donors shared roughly 5% of their naive CD4 clonotypes. Though the depth was large, rarefaction showed that sorted-subset sequencing was incomplete. Depth of sequencing was expected to influence donor clonotype sharing.

Germline values: CDR1 MNHNY, CDR2 SVGAGI (reference sequence). Deletions cut 6 bases from V and 1 base from J, with 9 bases between. CDR3 length: 13 residues. Of note for this clone: The antigen is undetermined. This likely traces to a read error, being one base from a far larger clone.

Here immunoSEQ multiplex PCR was the method, and the copy in TCRdb shows in-frame clones only, minus some. The table lists about 990,000 clones, around three quarters of them singletons. The genes are TRBV6-6 and TRBJ1-1; TRBD1 is a possible D gene (5 bases). The sequenced sample consisted of memory CD4+ T cells from PBMCs. Subset reported: CD45RA-negative fraction. The TCR was taken from a man between 18 and 35 years old in good health. Some clones in this sample may be carry-over from other donors' samples. The CDR3 region is CASSRQQNTEAFF. CDR3 bases: TGTGCCAGCAGCCGACAGCAGAACACTGAAGCTTTCTTT.